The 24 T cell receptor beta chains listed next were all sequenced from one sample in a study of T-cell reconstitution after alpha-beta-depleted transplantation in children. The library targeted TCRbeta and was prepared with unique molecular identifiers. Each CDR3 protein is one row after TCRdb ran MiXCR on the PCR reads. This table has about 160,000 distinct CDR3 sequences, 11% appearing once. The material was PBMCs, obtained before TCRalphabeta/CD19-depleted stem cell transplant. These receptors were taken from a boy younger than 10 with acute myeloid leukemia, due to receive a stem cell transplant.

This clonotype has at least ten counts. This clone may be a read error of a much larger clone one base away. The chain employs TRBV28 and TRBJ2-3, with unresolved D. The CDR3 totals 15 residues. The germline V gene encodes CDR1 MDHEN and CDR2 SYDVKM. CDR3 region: CASMSPTALTDMQYF. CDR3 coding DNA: TGTGCCAGCATGAGTCCCACAGCCCTCACAGATATGCAGTATTTT.

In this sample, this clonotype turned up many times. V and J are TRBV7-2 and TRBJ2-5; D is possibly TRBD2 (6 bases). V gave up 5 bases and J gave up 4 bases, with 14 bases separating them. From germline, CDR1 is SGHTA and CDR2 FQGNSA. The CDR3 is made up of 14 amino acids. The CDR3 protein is CASSPWVGGETQYF. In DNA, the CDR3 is TGTGCCAGCAGCCCCTGGGTGGGGGGAGAGACCCAGTACTTC. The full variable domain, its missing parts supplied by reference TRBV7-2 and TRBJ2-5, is GAGVSQSPSNKVTEKGKDVELRCDPISGHTALYWYRQSLGQGLEFLIYFQGNSAPDKSGLPSDRFSAERTGGSVSTLTIQRTQQEDSAVYLCASSPWVGGETQYFGPGTRLLVL.

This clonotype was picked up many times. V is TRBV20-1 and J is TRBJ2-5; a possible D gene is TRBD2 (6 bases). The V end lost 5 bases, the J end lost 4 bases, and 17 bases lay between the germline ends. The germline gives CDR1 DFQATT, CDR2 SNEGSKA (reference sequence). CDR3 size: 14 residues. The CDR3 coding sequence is TGCAGTGCTTCTCCGGGGGTCTGGACAGAGACCCAGTACTTC. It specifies CSASPGVWTETQYF.

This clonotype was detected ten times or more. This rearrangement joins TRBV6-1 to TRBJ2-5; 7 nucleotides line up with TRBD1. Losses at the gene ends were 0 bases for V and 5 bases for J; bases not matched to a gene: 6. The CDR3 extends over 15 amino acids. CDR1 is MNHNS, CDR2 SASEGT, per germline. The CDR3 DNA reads TGTGCCAGCAGTGAAGCTCCAGACAGGGTCGAGACCCAGTACTTC. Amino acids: CASSEAPDRVETQYF.

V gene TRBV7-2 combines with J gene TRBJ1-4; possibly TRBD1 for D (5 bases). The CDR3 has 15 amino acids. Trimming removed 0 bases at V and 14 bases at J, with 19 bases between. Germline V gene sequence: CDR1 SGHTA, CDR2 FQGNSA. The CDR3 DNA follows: TGTGCCAGCAGCTTAGCGGGGCAGCGGGGCGACAACCTGTTTTTT. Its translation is CASSLAGQRGDNLFF. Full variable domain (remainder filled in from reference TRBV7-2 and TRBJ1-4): GAGVSQSPSNKVTEKGKDVELRCDPISGHTALYWYRQSLGQGLEFLIYFQGNSAPDKSGLPSDRFSAERTGGSVSTLTIQRTQQEDSAVYLCASSLAGQRGDNLFFGSGTQLSVL.

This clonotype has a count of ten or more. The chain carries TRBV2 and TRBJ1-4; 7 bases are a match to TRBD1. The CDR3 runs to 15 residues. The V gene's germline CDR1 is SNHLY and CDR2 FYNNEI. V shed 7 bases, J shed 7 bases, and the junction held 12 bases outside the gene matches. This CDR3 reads CASTPSTGRSEKLFF. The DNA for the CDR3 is TGTGCCAGCACTCCGTCGACAGGGCGGAGTGAAAAACTGTTTTTT.

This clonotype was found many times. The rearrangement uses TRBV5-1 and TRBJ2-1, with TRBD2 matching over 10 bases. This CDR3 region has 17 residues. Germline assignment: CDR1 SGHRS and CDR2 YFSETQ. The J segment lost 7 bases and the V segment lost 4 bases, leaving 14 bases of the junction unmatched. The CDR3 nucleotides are TGCGCCAGCAGCCCCGGAGGAAGCGGGGGGGCGGGGAATGAGCAGTTCTTC. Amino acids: CASSPGGSGGAGNEQFF.

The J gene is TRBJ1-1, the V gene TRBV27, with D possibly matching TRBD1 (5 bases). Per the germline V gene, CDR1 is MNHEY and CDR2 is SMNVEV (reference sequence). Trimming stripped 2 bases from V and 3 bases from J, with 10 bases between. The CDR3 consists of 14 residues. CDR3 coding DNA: TGTGCCAGCAGTTTACGGGGGTATGACACTGAAGCTTTCTTT. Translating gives CASSLRGYDTEAFF.

Written as DNA, the CDR3 is TGCAGTACCTTGGGACTAGCGCATAACAATGAGCAGTTCTTC. Its translation: CSTLGLAHNNEQFF. V is TRBV20-1 and J is TRBJ2-1; TRBD2 matches at 10 bases. The CDR3 totals 14 residues. V lost 8 bases to trimming and J lost 5 bases; unmatched junction nucleotides: 9. CDR1 and CDR2 (germline): DFQATT, SNEGSKA (reference sequence).

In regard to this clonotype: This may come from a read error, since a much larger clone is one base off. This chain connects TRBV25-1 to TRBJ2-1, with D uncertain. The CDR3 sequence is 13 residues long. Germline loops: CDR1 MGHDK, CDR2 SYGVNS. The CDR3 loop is CASSEVGYNGQFF. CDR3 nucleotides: TGTGCCAGCAGTGAGGTCGGGTACAATGGGCAGTTCTTC.

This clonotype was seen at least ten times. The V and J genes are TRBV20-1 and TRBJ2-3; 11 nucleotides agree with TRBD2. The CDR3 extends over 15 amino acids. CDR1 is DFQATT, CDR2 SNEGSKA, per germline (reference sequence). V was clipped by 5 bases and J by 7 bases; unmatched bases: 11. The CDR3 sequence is CSADSTSGSPYTQYF. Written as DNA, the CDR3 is TGCAGTGCTGACTCAACTAGCGGGAGCCCTTATACGCAGTATTTT.

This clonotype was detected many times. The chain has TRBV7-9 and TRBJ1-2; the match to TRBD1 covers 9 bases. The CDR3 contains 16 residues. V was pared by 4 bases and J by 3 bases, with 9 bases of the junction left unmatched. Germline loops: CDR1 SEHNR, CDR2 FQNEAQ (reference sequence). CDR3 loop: CASSSSGTGRYYGYTF. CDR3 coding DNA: TGTGCCAGCAGCTCATCCGGGACAGGGAGGTACTATGGCTACACCTTC.

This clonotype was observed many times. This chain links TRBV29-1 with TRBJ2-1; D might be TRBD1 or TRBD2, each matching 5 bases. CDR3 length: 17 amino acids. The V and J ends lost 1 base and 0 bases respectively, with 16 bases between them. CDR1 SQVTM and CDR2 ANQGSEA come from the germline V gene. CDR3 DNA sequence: TGCAGCGTTGAAGCGGGAACCGGGACGGTCTCCTACAATGAGCAGTTCTTC. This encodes CSVEAGTGTVSYNEQFF.

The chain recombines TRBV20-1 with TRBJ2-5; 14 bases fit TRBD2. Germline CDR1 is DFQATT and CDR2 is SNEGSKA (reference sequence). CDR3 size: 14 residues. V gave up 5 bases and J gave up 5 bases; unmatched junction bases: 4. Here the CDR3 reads CSASTSGGGETQYF. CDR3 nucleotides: TGCAGTGCTTCGACTAGCGGGGGGGGGGAGACCCAGTACTTC.

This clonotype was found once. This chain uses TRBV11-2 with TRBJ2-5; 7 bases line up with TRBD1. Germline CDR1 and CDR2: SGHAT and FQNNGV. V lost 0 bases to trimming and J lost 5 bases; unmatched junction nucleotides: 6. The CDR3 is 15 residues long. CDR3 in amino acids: CASSLDQGEPETQYF. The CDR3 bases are TGTGCCAGCAGCTTAGACCAGGGGGAGCCGGAGACCCAGTACTTC.

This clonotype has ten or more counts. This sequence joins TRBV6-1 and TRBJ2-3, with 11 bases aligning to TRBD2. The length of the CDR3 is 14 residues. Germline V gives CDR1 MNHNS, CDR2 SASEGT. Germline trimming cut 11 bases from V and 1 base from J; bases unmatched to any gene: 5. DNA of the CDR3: TGTGCCGTCCGACTAGCGGGGCGCACAGATACGCAGTATTTT. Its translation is CAVRLAGRTDTQYF.

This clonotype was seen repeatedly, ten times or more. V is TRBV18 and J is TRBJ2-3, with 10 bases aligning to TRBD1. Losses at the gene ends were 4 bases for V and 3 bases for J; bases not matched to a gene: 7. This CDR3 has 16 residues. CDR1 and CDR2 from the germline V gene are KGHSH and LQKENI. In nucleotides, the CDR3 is TGTGCCAGCTCACAGATGACAGGGGGCGTAACAGATACGCAGTATTTT. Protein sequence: CASSQMTGGVTDTQYF. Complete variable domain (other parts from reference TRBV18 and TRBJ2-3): NAGVMQNPRHLVRRRGQEARLRCSPMKGHSHVYWYRQLPEEGLKFMVYLQKENIIDESGMPKERFSAEFPKEGPSILRIQQVVRGDSAAYFCASSQMTGGVTDTQYFGPGTRLTVL.

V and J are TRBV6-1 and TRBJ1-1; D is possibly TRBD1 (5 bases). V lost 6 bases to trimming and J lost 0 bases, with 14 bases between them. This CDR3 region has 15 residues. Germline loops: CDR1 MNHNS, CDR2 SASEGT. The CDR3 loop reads CASRWGGIMNTEAFF. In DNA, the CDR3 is TGTGCCAGCAGATGGGGGGGGATCATGAACACTGAAGCTTTCTTT.

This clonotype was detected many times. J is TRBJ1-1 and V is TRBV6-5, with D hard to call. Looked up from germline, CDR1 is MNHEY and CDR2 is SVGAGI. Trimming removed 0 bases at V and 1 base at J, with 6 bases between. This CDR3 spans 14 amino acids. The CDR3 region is CASSYSRGNTEAFF. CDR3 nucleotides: TGTGCCAGCAGTTACTCACGGGGGAACACTGAAGCTTTCTTT.

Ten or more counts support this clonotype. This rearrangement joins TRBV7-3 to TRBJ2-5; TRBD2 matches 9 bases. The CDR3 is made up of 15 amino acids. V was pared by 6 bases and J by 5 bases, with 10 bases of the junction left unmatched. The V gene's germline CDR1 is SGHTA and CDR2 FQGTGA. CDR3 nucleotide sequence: TGTGCCAGCAGTTTACGTAGCGGGAGAGGGGAGACCCAGTACTTC. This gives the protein CASSLRSGRGETQYF.

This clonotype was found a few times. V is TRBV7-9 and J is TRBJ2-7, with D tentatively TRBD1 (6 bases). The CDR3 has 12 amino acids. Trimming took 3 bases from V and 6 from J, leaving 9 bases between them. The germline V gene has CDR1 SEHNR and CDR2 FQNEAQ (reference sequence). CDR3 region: CASSFGTTEQYF. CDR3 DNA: TGTGCCAGCAGCTTTGGGACAACCGAGCAGTACTTC.

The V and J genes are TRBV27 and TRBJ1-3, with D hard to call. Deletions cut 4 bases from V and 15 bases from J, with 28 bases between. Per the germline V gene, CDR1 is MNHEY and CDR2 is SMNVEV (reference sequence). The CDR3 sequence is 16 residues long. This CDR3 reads CASSSLTARPGNSTYF. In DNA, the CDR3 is TGTGCCAGCAGTTCCCTCACAGCGAGGCCTGGAAACTCCACATATTTT.

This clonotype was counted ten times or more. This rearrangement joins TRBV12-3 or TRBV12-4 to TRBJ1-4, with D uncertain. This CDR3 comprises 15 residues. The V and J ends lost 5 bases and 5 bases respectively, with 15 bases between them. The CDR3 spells CASSLSVLRNEKLFF. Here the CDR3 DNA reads TGTGCCAGCAGTCTCTCCGTCCTTCGAAATGAAAAACTGTTTTTT.

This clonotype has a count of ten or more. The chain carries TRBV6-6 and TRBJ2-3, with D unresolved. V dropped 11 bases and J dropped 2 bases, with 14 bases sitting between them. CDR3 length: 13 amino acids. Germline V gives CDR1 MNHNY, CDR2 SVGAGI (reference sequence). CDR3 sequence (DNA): TGTGCCGCTGCCCCAGCGAACACAGATACGCAGTATTTT. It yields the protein CAAAPANTDTQYF.